This passage covers 8 T cell receptor beta chains from one sample sequenced in a study of PD-L1 blockade in urothelial cancer (dated by TCRdb to the late 2010s). The library was prepared using the immunoSEQ multiplex PCR assay. Drawn from immuneACCESS, this table holds only the in-frame rearrangements with V and J called that TCRdb kept. Clones are partly lost; checked studies trace under half to an unresolved V gene and leave the rest unexplained. This sample gives about 72,000 clones in total; approximately 83% of them show up just once. The ten top clones hold about 15% of the sample. In the paper's terms, the time point label means: pretreatment peripheral blood. The specimen comprised PBMCs, sampled around atezolizumab (anti-PD-L1) treatment. The receptor source for this set is a man between 60 and 75 years old with urothelial cancer.

This clone has more than one count but fewer than ten. The chain recombines TRBV19 with TRBJ2-7, with TRBD1 matching over 8 bases. Germline CDR1 LNHDA, CDR2 SQIVND (reference sequence). The V and J ends lost 4 bases and 7 bases, in that order; junction bases with no gene match: 9. The CDR3 covers 14 residues. As DNA, the CDR3 is TGTGCCAGTAGTACCCAGACAGGGGCAACGGAGCAGTACTTC. It translates to CASSTQTGATEQYF.

The chain carries TRBV2 and TRBJ1-5; D possibly corresponds to TRBD1 (6 bases). Germline CDR1 and CDR2: SNHLY and FYNNEI. V lost 5 bases and J lost 2, with 7 bases in between. CDR3 length: 13 amino acids. CDR3 nucleotide sequence: TGTGCCAGCAGTCGACAGGGCAATCAGCCCCAGCATTTT. It encodes CASSRQGNQPQHF. Full variable domain (remainder filled in from reference TRBV2 and TRBJ1-5): EPEVTQTPSHQVTQMGQEVILRCVPISNHLYFYWYRQILGQKVEFLVSFYNNEISEKSEIFDDQFSVERPDGSNFTLKIRSTKLEDSAMYFCASSRQGNQPQHFGDGTRLSIL.

This sequence joins TRBV27 and TRBJ2-7; 9 bases are shared with TRBD1. The CDR3 consists of 15 residues. Germline lookup yields CDR1 MNHEY and CDR2 SMNVEV (reference sequence). Trimming removed 5 bases from V and 7 bases from J; junction bases left unmatched: 12. CDR3 in amino acids: CASSRRGQGSLEQYF. CDR3 DNA sequence: TGTGCCAGCAGTAGAAGGGGACAGGGCAGTTTGGAGCAGTACTTC.

The genes are TRBV7-8 and TRBJ1-4; the match to TRBD1 covers 8 bases. Trimming took 4 bases from V and 1 from J; bases not matched to a gene: 5. Germline assignment: CDR1 SGHVS and CDR2 FQNEAQ. The CDR3 totals 16 residues. The CDR3 sequence: CASSYGQGGTNEKLFF. Here the CDR3 DNA reads TGTGCCAGCAGCTACGGACAGGGCGGAACTAATGAAAAACTGTTTTTT.

The chain links TRBV19 to TRBJ1-2; TRBD1 aligns across 7 bases. Per germline, CDR1 LNHDA and CDR2 SQIVND (reference sequence). The CDR3 runs 13 residues. The V and J ends lost 3 bases and 2 bases, in that order; junction bases with no gene match: 0. The CDR3: CASSMTGNYGYTF. CDR3 nucleotides: TGTGCCAGTAGTATGACAGGGAACTATGGCTACACCTTC.

The chain links TRBV19 to TRBJ2-2; TRBD2 might be the D (5 bases). The CDR3 covers 14 residues. Germline V gene sequence: CDR1 LNHDA, CDR2 SQIVND (reference sequence). Trimming pared 5 bases from V and 7 bases from J, leaving 14 bases between. CDR3 nucleotides: TGTGCCAGTAGTCACGGGGTTGCGATCGGGGAGCTGTTTTTT. Translating gives CASSHGVAIGELFF.

The V call is TRBV7-2, the J call TRBJ2-2, with D maybe TRBD1 (6 bases). Trimming removed 11 bases from V and 4 bases from J, with 14 bases in between. Germline-derived CDR1 and CDR2 are SGHTA and FQGNSA. The CDR3 loop spans 13 amino acids. The CDR3 bases are TGTGCCGTACAGGGTACAGCCACCGGGGAGCTGTTTTTT. It codes for CAVQGTATGELFF.

This clone was found a few times. The rearrangement uses TRBV7-3 and TRBJ2-7; 7 bases align to TRBD1. This CDR3 has 13 residues. CDR1 is SGHTA, CDR2 FQGTGA, per germline. The V and J ends lost 5 bases and 6 bases, in that order; junction bases with no gene match: 7. The CDR3 spells CASSRDSDSEQYF. CDR3 coding DNA: TGTGCCAGCAGCAGGGACAGCGATAGCGAGCAGTACTTC.